This T cell receptor beta chain was captured in a study of CD8 T cells in Susac syndrome. Study results and limitations: As acknowledged by the study, its TCR sequencing and HLA analysis included a relatively small number of individuals.

With random hexamers, reverse transcription was performed on about 0.45 to 1 ug of RNA. TCRdb itself ran the immunoSEQ multiplex PCR reads through MiXCR, one entry per CDR3 protein. Of about 400,000 distinct CDR3 sequences in the sample, more than 80% were seen once. For this clonotype: What it recognizes is unknown.

This TCR derives from a human donor with multiple sclerosis. Sequencing was performed on CD8+ T cells from PBMCs.

In DNA form, the CDR3 reads TGTGCCAGCAGTTCGCGGCTAGCAGGAGAAGAAGATACGCAGTATTTT. Translating it yields CASSSRLAGEEDTQYF. V and J are TRBV28 and TRBJ2-3; the D gene is possibly TRBD2 (5 bases). The germline V and J ends were trimmed by 4 bases and 5 bases, with 19 bases remaining between them. Germline V gives CDR1 MDHEN, CDR2 SYDVKM. This CDR3 region has 16 residues.